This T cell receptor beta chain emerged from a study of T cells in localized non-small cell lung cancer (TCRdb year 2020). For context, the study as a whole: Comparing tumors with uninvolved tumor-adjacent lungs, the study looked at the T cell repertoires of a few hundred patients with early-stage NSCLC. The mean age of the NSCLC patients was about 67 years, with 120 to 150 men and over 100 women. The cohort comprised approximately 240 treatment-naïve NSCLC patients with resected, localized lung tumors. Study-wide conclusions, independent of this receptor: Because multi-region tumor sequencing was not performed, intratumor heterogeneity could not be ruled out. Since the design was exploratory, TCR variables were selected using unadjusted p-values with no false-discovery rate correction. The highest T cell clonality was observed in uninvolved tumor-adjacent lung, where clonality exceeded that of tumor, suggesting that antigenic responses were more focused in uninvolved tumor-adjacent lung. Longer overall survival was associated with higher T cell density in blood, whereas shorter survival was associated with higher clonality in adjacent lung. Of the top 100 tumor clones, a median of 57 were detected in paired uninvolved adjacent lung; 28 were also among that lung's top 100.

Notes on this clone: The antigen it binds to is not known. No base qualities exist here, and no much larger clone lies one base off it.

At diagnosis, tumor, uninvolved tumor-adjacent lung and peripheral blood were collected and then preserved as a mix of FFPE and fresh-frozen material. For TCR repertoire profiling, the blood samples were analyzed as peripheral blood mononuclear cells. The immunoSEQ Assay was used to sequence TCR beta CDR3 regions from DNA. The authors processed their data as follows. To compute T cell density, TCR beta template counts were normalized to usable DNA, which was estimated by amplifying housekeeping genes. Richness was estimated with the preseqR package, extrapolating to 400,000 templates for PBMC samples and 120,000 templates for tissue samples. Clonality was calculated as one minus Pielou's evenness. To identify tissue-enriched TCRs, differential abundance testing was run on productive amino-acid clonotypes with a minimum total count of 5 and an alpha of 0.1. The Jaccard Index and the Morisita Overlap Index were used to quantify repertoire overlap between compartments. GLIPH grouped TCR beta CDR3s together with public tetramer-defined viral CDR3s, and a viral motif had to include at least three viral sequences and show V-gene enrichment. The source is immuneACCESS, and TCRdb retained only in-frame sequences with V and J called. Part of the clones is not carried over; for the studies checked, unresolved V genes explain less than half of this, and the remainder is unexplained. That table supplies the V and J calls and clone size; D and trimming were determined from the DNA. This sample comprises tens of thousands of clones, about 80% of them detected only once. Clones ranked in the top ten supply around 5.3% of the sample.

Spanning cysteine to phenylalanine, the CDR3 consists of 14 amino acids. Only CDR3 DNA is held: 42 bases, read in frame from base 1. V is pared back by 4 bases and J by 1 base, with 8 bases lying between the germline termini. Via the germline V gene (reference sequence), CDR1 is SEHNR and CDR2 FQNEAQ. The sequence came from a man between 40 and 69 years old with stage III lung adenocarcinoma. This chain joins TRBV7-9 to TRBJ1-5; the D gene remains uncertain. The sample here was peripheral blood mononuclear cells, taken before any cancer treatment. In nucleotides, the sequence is TGTGCCAGCAGCTCCGGATGGAGCAATCAGCCCCAGCATTTT. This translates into CASSSGWSNQPQHF.